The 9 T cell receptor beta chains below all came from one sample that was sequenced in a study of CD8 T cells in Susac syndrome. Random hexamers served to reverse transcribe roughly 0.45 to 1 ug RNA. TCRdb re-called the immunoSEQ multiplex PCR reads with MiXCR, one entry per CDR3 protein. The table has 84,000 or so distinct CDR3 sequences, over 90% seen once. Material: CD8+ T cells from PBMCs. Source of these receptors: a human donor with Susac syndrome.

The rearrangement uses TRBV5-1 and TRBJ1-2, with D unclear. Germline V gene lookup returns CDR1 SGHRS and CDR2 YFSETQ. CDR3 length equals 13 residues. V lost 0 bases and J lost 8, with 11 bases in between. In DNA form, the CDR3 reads TGCGCCAGCAGCTTGGCTGTGAATGAGGGCTACACCTTC. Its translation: CASSLAVNEGYTF.

This CDR3 reads CASSVDGGYEQFF. DNA of the CDR3: TGTGCCAGCAGCGTAGATGGAGGGTATGAGCAGTTCTTC. The chain recombines TRBV9 with TRBJ2-1, with a possible D match to TRBD2 (6 bases). The germline V gene has CDR1 SGDLS and CDR2 YYNGEE. The CDR3 spans 13 residues. Trimming took 0 bases from V and 8 from J, leaving 9 bases between them.

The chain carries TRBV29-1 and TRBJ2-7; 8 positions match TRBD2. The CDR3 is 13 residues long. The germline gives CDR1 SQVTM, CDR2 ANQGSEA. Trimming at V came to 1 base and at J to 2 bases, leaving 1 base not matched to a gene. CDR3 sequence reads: CSVEAGGAYEQYF. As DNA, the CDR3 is TGCAGCGTTGAAGCCGGGGGGGCCTACGAGCAGTACTTC.

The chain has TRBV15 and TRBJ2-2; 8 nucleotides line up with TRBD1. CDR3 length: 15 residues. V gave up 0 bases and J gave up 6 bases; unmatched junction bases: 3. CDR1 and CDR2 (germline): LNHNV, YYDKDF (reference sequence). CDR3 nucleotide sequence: TGTGCCACCAGCAGAGAACTGGACAGGGCCGGGGAGCTGTTTTTT. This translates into CATSRELDRAGELFF.

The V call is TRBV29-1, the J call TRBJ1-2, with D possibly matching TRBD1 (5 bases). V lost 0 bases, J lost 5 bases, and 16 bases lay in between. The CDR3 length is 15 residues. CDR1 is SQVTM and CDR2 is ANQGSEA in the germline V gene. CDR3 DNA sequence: TGCAGCGTTGAAGATTTGGGGCGAGGATCATATGGCTACACCTTC. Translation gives CSVEDLGRGSYGYTF.

DNA of the CDR3: TGTGCCAGCAGTACCGTGACAGGCCACGAGACCCAGTACTTC. It specifies CASSTVTGHETQYF. This chain uses TRBV6-2 or TRBV6-3 with TRBJ2-5; tentative D call: TRBD1 (6 bases). The CDR3 length is 14 residues. From germline, CDR1 is MNHEY and CDR2 SVGEGT. V was trimmed by 5 bases and J by 5 bases, leaving 15 bases between them.

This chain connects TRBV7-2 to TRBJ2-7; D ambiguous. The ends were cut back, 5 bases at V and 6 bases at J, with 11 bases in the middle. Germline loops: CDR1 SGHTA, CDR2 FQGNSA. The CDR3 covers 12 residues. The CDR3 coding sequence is TGTGCCAGCAGCCTACCGTCGGGCGAGCAGTACTTC. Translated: CASSLPSGEQYF.

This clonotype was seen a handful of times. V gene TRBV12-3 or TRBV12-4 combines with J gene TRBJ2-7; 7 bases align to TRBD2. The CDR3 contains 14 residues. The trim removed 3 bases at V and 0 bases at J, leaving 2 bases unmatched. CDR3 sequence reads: CASSLGGSSYEQYF. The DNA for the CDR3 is TGTGCCAGCAGTTTGGGCGGGAGCTCCTACGAGCAGTACTTC.

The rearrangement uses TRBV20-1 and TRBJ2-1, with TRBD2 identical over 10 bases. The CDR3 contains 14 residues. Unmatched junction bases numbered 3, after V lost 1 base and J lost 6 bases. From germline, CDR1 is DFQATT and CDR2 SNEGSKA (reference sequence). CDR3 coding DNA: TGCAGTGCTAGAGTAGCGGGAGGTCTCAATGAGCAGTTCTTC. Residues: CSARVAGGLNEQFF.